These 14 T cell receptor beta chains were sequenced from one sample in a study of metastatic and nonmetastatic thyroid tumors. Patients underwent thyroid surgery, and none had received any treatment before it. With MiXCR, TCRdb reprocessed the PCR reads. Here the sample spans roughly 64,000 clones, more than 3.5% being singletons. The sample comprised blood. Every receptor here comes from a female donor with papillary thyroid cancer or a benign thyroid nodule (not recorded which). Some clones in this sample may be carry-over from other donors' samples.

Sample share makes this clone medium-sized (0.01 to 0.1%). The junction differs from germline at one of its ends, possibly a read error. The V gene is TRBV7-7, the J gene TRBJ2-7; 7 nucleotides line up with TRBD1. Germline lookup yields CDR1 SSHAT and CDR2 FNYEAQ (reference sequence). The CDR3 is made up of 13 amino acids. For the CDR3, the DNA is TGTGCTAGCAGCGAGGACAGGTCCCTCGAGCAGTACTTC. It codes for CASSEDRSLEQYF. Full variable domain (remainder filled in from reference TRBV7-7 and TRBJ2-7): GAGVSQSPRYKVTKRGQDVTLRCDPISSHATLYWYQQALGQGPEFLTYFNYEAQPDKSGLPSDRFSAERPEGSISTLTIQRTEQRDSAMYRCASSEDRSLEQYFGPGTRLTVT.

This clone was seen many times. The genes are TRBV20-1 and TRBJ2-1; 8 nucleotides match TRBD2. The V gene end was trimmed by 5 bases and the J gene end by 0 bases; junction bases not matched to a gene: 9. Germline loops: CDR1 DFQATT, CDR2 SNEGSKA (reference sequence). This CDR3 spans 16 amino acids. The CDR3 region is CSAPSRGGSSYNEQFF. The CDR3 bases are TGCAGTGCTCCGTCCCGGGGGGGAAGCTCCTACAATGAGCAGTTCTTC.

The chain carries TRBV28 and TRBJ2-5; D uncertain. Germline values: CDR1 MDHEN, CDR2 SYDVKM. The CDR3 covers 13 residues. V lost 3 bases to trimming and J lost 0 bases, with 5 bases between them. The CDR3 bases are TGTGCCAGCAGTTTCAGATACCAAGAGACCCAGTACTTC. It encodes CASSFRYQETQYF.

This clone has just a few counts. This chain joins TRBV19 and TRBJ2-1, with D possibly TRBD2 on 6 matching bases. CDR1 is LNHDA, CDR2 SQIVND, per germline (reference sequence). Trimming cost V 5 bases and J 7 bases, with 9 bases left between them. The CDR3 sequence is 12 residues long. CDR3 sequence reads: CASSAGRNEQFF. CDR3 in DNA: TGTGCCAGTAGTGCGGGAAGAAATGAGCAGTTCTTC.

At least ten counts were recorded for this clone. This rearrangement joins TRBV5-6 to TRBJ2-5; no reliable D call. Germline V gene data show CDR1 as SGHDT and CDR2 as YYEEEE. The CDR3 contains 17 residues. The ends were cut back, 4 bases at V and 1 base at J, with 20 bases in the middle. For the CDR3, the DNA is TGTGCCAGCAGCGATACCAACCTCAGGCCCGGCCAAGAGACCCAGTACTTC. Protein product: CASSDTNLRPGQETQYF.

J is TRBJ2-7 and V is TRBV11-2; weak D call: TRBD2 (6 bases). The CDR3 length is 13 residues. Germline-derived CDR1 and CDR2 are SGHAT and FQNNGV. Trimming stripped 6 bases from V and 2 bases from J, with 11 bases between. The CDR3 sequence is CASSSGAAYEQYF. CDR3 bases: TGTGCCAGCAGTTCGGGAGCGGCCTACGAGCAGTACTTC.

This clone was counted at least ten times. The V gene is TRBV3-1, the J gene TRBJ1-5, with TRBD1 matching 9 bases. V lost 0 bases and J lost 6; bases outside the gene matches: 6. The germline V gene encodes CDR1 LGHDT and CDR2 YNNKEL (reference sequence). This CDR3 spans 16 amino acids. The DNA of the CDR3 is TGTGCCAGCAGCCAAGAGAGCGACAGGGGGGCTCAGCCCCAGCATTTT. This codes for CASSQESDRGAQPQHF.

In its sample, this clone was seen many times. The chain links TRBV28 to TRBJ1-5, with unresolved D. V was cut by 6 bases and J by 0 bases, with 12 bases left in between. Germline V gene data show CDR1 as MDHEN and CDR2 as SYDVKM. CDR3 length: 15 amino acids. This chain's CDR3 is CASSPKRYSNQPQHF. As DNA, the CDR3 is TGTGCCAGCAGCCCCAAACGGTATAGCAATCAGCCCCAGCATTTT.

This clone has more than one count but fewer than ten. This CDR3 is also generated by other DNA sequences in the sample. V gene TRBV20-1 combines with J gene TRBJ2-1, with 8 positions matching TRBD2. V shed 3 bases and J 8 bases; nucleotides not matched to a gene: 21. The CDR3 loop spans 18 amino acids. Germline V gene sequence: CDR1 DFQATT, CDR2 SNEGSKA (reference sequence). CDR3 amino acids: CSASTRRTRDYGGDEQFF. DNA of the CDR3: TGCAGTGCTAGTACCCGGAGAACCCGGGACTACGGGGGGGATGAGCAGTTCTTC.

This clone was detected many times. The chain recombines TRBV12-3 or TRBV12-4 with TRBJ1-1; 11 nucleotides match TRBD1. The CDR3 extends over 14 amino acids. The V gene end was trimmed by 1 base and the J gene end by 11 bases; junction bases not matched to a gene: 6. The DNA of the CDR3 is TGTGCCAGCAGTTTAGGGACAGGGGGCTCGTCCGCTTTCTTT. This encodes CASSLGTGGSSAFF.

This clone appeared a few times. The chain carries TRBV6-1 and TRBJ2-3; 7 positions agree with TRBD2. In germline, CDR1 is MNHNS, CDR2 SASEGT. CDR3 size: 18 residues. V dropped 0 bases and J dropped 6; count of bases not matched to a gene: 15. The CDR3 nucleotides read TGTGCCAGCAGTGAAGCGCTGGGGGTGGGAGGGCCGAGGGATACGCAGTATTTT. Its protein is CASSEALGVGGPRDTQYF.

This clone was seen at least ten times. The CDR3 sequence: CASSGEDTQYF. CDR3 in DNA: TGCGCCAGCAGCGGTGAGGATACGCAGTATTTT. The chain uses TRBV5-1 and TRBJ2-3; D gene uncertain. Trimming removed 4 bases at V and 6 bases at J, with 6 bases between. Looked up from germline, CDR1 is SGHRS and CDR2 is YFSETQ. The CDR3 extends over 11 amino acids. The complete variable domain, with remaining parts taken from reference TRBV5-1 and TRBJ2-3, reads KAGVTQTPRYLIKTRGQQVTLSCSPISGHRSVSWYQQTPGQGLQFLFEYFSETQRNKGNFPGRFSGRQFSNSRSEMNVSTLELGDSALYLCASSGEDTQYFGPGTRLTVL.

This clone has only a few counts. This sequence joins TRBV5-1 and TRBJ1-3; TRBD1 matches at 7 bases. V lost 4 bases to trimming and J lost 2 bases; unmatched junction nucleotides: 3. The germline V gene has CDR1 SGHRS and CDR2 YFSETQ. The CDR3 runs 14 residues. The CDR3 nucleotides are TGCGCCAGCAGCCCGGGGACAGCTGGAAACACCATATATTTT. Translation: CASSPGTAGNTIYF.

This clone was counted many times. The CDR3 loop is CAIRPTGTGNLYEQYF. The CDR3 bases are TGTGCCATCAGACCAACAGGGACAGGGAACCTCTACGAGCAGTACTTC. The chain has TRBV10-3 and TRBJ2-7; the match to TRBD1 covers 9 bases. With V trimmed by 6 bases and J by 3 bases, 12 bases remained unmatched. The CDR3 sequence is 16 residues long. Germline V gene sequence: CDR1 ENHRY, CDR2 SYGVKD.